This T cell receptor (beta chain) was sequenced for a study of blood T cells in healthy people across ages. This clonotype has more than one count but fewer than ten. One junction end does not reproduce the germline sequence, and a read error may be involved. Alongside a J-beta primer mix, a sample-barcoded 5' primer served in a second PCR lasting about 6 to 12 cycles. Using its own MiXCR run on the 5' RACE reads, TCRdb lists one record per CDR3 protein. The data hold about 670,000 distinct CDR3 sequences, with around 38% observed a single time. Germline loops: CDR1 SQVTM, CDR2 ANQGSEA. The CDR3 is 15 residues long.

Sequencing was performed on blood. This receptor was taken from a man at least 80 years old in good health. This chain links TRBV29-1 with TRBJ2-7, with D maybe TRBD2 (6 bases). CDR3 protein: CSVEVGSGDSYVQYF. The DNA of the CDR3 is TGCAGCGTTGAAGTCGGGTCGGGGGACTCTTACGTGCAGTACTTC.